This T cell receptor beta chain was observed in a study of cytomegalovirus exposure and HLA in healthy donors. The V gene's germline CDR1 is SGHNT and CDR2 YYREEE (reference sequence). The V gene lost 9 bases and the J gene lost 4 bases, with 17 bases spanning the gap. The CDR3 extends over 14 amino acids. As concerns this clone: What it binds is not known.

Study-wide findings and caveats: Sequencing artifact likely explains a cluster of highly shared sequence variants.

60 Vbeta and 13 Jbeta primers were used in PCR. Only in-frame clones appear in the TCRdb table, and some are missing; sequencing was by immunoSEQ multiplex PCR. The data contain 150,000 to 200,000 clones, 68% of them singletons. This rearrangement joins TRBV5-4 to TRBJ1-3; the D gene is possibly TRBD1 (5 bases). The sample taken for sequencing was PBMCs. This clonotype originated in a middle-aged woman in good health and CMV-seropositive. CDR3 in amino acids: CATAGEGLGNTIYF. The CDR3 DNA sequence: TGTGCCACCGCCGGGGAGGGGCTCGGAAACACCATATATTTT.